This T cell receptor (beta chain) was recorded in a study of blood T cell repertoires in COVID-19. Across the whole study: There were acute and convalescent COVID-19 samples, and they came from the United States, Italy and Spain. T cells, B-cell-depleted T cells, or PBMCs supplied cDNA or gDNA.

This CDR3 is 17 amino acids long. Germline V CDR1 and CDR2: LNHDA, SQIVND (reference sequence). After removal of 4 bases from V and 0 bases from J, the junction contained 8 bases not matched to a gene. Per the study methods: Amplification with reference gene primers provided the estimates of nucleated cell counts. Produced via immunoSEQ multiplex PCR; TCRdb's table is partial and in-frame only. That table furnishes V, J and clone size, whereas the DNA furnished D and trimming. The sample has around 220,000 clones, roughly 80% seen once; the top ten hold around 5%. The sample was peripheral blood. The sequence was obtained from a human donor in a cohort sampled during active COVID-19. V gene TRBV19 combines with J gene TRBJ1-5, with 8 bases identical to TRBD1. The CDR3 DNA follows: TGTGCCAGTAGTACCCGGGACAGGTCTTATAGCAATCAGCCCCAGCATTTT. Protein sequence: CASSTRDRSYSNQPQHF.